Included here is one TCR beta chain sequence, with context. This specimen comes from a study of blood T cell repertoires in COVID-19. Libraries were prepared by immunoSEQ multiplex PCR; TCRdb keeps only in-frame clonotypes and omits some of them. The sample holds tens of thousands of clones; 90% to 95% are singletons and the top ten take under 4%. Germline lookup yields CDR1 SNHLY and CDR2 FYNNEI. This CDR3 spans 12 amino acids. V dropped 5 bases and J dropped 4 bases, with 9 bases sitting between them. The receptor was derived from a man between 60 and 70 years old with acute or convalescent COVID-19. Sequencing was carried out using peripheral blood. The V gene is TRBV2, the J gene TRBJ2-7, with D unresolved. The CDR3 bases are TGTGCCAGCAGTCTTGACACGTACGAGCAGTACTTC. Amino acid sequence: CASSLDTYEQYF.